This T cell receptor (beta chain) was sequenced during a study of blood T cell repertoires in COVID-19. As for the study in general: Samples taken during acute and convalescent COVID-19 were collected in the United States, Italy and Spain. Sources were T cells, B-cell-depleted T cells, or PBMCs; the material itself was cDNA or gDNA.

CDR3 length: 15 residues. With 5 bases clipped from V and 5 bases from J, the junction kept 7 bases outside the gene matches. In germline, CDR1 is SGHTA, CDR2 FQGNSA. Cohort assignment relied on participant-reported clinical history. Among Cohort 3 donors, those recovered had two negative PCRs, clearance, or symptom resolution. Repertoires were generated with immunoSEQ multiplex PCR, while TCRdb's copy carries only in-frame clones and drops some. The repertoire consists of 150,000 to 200,000 clones, with around 80% occurring once and the leading ten covering 17%. The gene calls are TRBV7-2 and TRBJ2-5, with 11 positions matching TRBD2. Source material: PBMCs or T cells enriched from blood (not recorded which). This TCR was recovered from a woman aged 45-65 years who had recovered from COVID-19. The CDR3 DNA is TGTGCCAGCAGCGTTACCCCTAGCGGGAGGGAGACCCAGTACTTC. Translated, it gives CASSVTPSGRETQYF.